The 19 T cell receptor beta chains below come from one sample, sequenced in a study of graft-versus-host responses after intestinal transplantation. For these receptors, no antigen is known. Data came from immunoSEQ multiplex PCR; TCRdb stores just in-frame clones and leaves some out. The sample records some 39,000 clones, about 96% being singletons. The sample in question was unstimulated CD8+ T cells sorted from spleen or lymph node cells, obtained before transplant. The receptor source for this set is a human donor who was the organ donor for an intestinal transplant.

A single count supports this clone. The rearrangement links TRBV19 to TRBJ2-2; D possibly corresponds to TRBD1 (5 bases). Germline values: CDR1 LNHDA, CDR2 SQIVND (reference sequence). The V and J ends lost 5 bases and 7 bases respectively, with 14 bases between them. The CDR3 runs 14 residues. The CDR3 DNA sequence: TGTGCCAGTAGTTCCTCCGAAGGGGTCGGGGAGCTGTTTTTT. Encoded protein: CASSSSEGVGELFF.

The rearrangement uses TRBV4-1 and TRBJ2-3, with D tentatively TRBD1 (6 bases). The CDR3 has 14 amino acids. Germline loops: CDR1 MGHRA, CDR2 YSYEKL. V lost 4 bases, J lost 0 bases, and 8 bases lay in between. As DNA, the CDR3 is TGCGCCAGCAGCCTGGGGGCCAGCACAGATACGCAGTATTTT. As protein: CASSLGASTDTQYF.

CDR3 sequence reads: CASSVGLIRQGSSYNEQFF. Written as DNA, the CDR3 is TGTGCCAGCAGCGTAGGGTTGATTCGGCAGGGGAGCTCCTACAATGAGCAGTTCTTC. This chain joins TRBV9 and TRBJ2-1, with D possibly being TRBD1 (6 bases). Deletions cut 0 bases from V and 0 bases from J, with 19 bases between. This CDR3 comprises 19 residues. Germline-derived CDR1 and CDR2 are SGDLS and YYNGEE. Together with reference TRBV9 and TRBJ2-1, the CDR3 gives the full variable domain: DSGVTQTPKHLITATGQRVTLRCSPRSGDLSVYWYQQSLDQGLQFLIQYYNGEERAKGNILERFSAQQFPDLHSELNLSSLELGDSALYFCASSVGLIRQGSSYNEQFFGPGTRLTVL.

The CDR3 DNA follows: TGTGCCAGCAGCTTGGAAGGGGGGCGCCACTATGGCTACACCTTC. This sequence encodes CASSLEGGRHYGYTF. This chain connects TRBV13 to TRBJ1-2, with D possibly matching TRBD1 (6 bases). The CDR3 has 15 amino acids. From germline, CDR1 is PRHDT and CDR2 FYEKMQ (reference sequence). Trimming took off 3 bases at V and 3 bases at J, with 14 bases between the two ends. Together with reference TRBV13 and TRBJ1-2, the CDR3 gives the full variable domain: AAGVIQSPRHLIKEKRETATLKCYPIPRHDTVYWYQQGPGQDPQFLISFYEKMQSDKGSIPDRFSAQQFSDYHSELNMSSLELGDSALYFCASSLEGGRHYGYTFGSGTRLTVV.

As for this clone: The identical CDR3 is also encoded by other nucleotide sequences in the sample. The rearrangement uses TRBV6-6 and TRBJ2-5; D is uncertain. The germline gives CDR1 MNHNY, CDR2 SVGAGI (reference sequence). The V end was cut by 7 bases, the J end by 0 bases, with 15 bases between. The CDR3 runs 15 residues. CDR3 sequence: CASTSPEHNQETQYF. CDR3 bases: TGTGCCAGCACTTCACCTGAGCACAACCAAGAGACCCAGTACTTC.

This clone was detected once. The chain combines TRBV6-6 with TRBJ1-4; D gene ambiguous. This CDR3 has 15 residues. V was cut by 3 bases and J by 0 bases, with 8 bases left in between. Germline V gene sequence: CDR1 MNHNY, CDR2 SVGAGI (reference sequence). In DNA, the CDR3 is TGTGCCAGCAGTTATGTGAGAACAACTAATGAAAAACTGTTTTTT. It codes for CASSYVRTTNEKLFF.

This chain connects TRBV13 to TRBJ2-1; D may be TRBD1 (6 bases). CDR1 is PRHDT, CDR2 FYEKMQ, per germline (reference sequence). Between the trimmed V and J ends, which lost 1 base and 7 bases, there was a span of 8 bases. The length of the CDR3 is 13 residues. CDR3 coding DNA: TGTGCCAGCAGCTTAGATAGGGGGAATGAGCAGTTCTTC. It translates to CASSLDRGNEQFF.

The rearrangement links TRBV7-9 to TRBJ2-7; TRBD1 aligns across 7 bases. Germline-derived CDR1 and CDR2 are SEHNR and FQNEAQ (reference sequence). CDR3 size: 16 residues. V shed 1 base, J shed 1 base, and the junction held 7 bases outside the gene matches. The CDR3 loop is CASSLDPLTGSYEQYF. In DNA, the CDR3 is TGTGCCAGCAGCTTAGACCCCCTGACAGGGTCCTACGAGCAGTACTTC.

CDR3 DNA: TGTGCCGTCCGTCGACAGGCCAATCAGCCCCAGCATTTT. This sequence encodes CAVRRQANQPQHF. The J gene is TRBJ1-5, the V gene TRBV10-3, with a tentative D call TRBD1 (6 bases). Germline loops: CDR1 ENHRY, CDR2 SYGVKD. V was trimmed by 11 bases and J by 3 bases, leaving 14 bases between them. The CDR3 length is 13 residues.

The chain recombines TRBV9 with TRBJ1-6; 7 nucleotides agree with TRBD1. The junction had 17 bases not matched to a gene; V was cut back by 2 bases and J by 9 bases. CDR3 length: 18 amino acids. Germline V gene sequence: CDR1 SGDLS, CDR2 YYNGEE. CDR3 residues: CASSVDEYRGQGISPLHF. The DNA of the CDR3 is TGTGCCAGCAGCGTCGACGAATACAGGGGTCAGGGGATTTCACCCCTCCACTTT.

This sequence joins TRBV13 and TRBJ2-3; D gene ambiguous. Deletions cut 1 base from V and 4 bases from J, with 9 bases between. CDR3 length: 14 amino acids. Germline-derived CDR1 and CDR2 are PRHDT and FYEKMQ (reference sequence). The DNA of the CDR3 is TGTGCCAGCAGCTTAGTGGGTCTCGCAGATACGCAGTATTTT. Translation: CASSLVGLADTQYF.

This chain links TRBV4-1 with TRBJ1-4; weak D call: TRBD1 (5 bases). The CDR3 consists of 13 residues. The germline V gene has CDR1 MGHRA and CDR2 YSYEKL. Trimming shortened V by 1 base and J by 7 bases, and 7 bases separated the two germline ends. This CDR3 is CASSQAGGEKLFF. For the CDR3, the DNA is TGCGCCAGCAGCCAAGCCGGGGGTGAAAAACTGTTTTTT.

Only one count was recorded for this clone. The genes are TRBV4-1 and TRBJ2-2; no clear D gene. CDR1 is MGHRA and CDR2 is YSYEKL in the germline V gene. V was cut by 2 bases and J by 0 bases, with 7 bases left in between. This CDR3 is 15 amino acids long. The CDR3 loop reads CASSQRYANTGELFF. DNA of the CDR3: TGCGCCAGCAGCCAACGGTATGCGAACACCGGGGAGCTGTTTTTT.

This chain uses TRBV5-1 with TRBJ2-3, with 9 bases lining up with TRBD1. Germline loops: CDR1 SGHRS, CDR2 YFSETQ. The CDR3 sequence is 14 residues long. V was pared by 4 bases and J by 3 bases, with 3 bases of the junction left unmatched. CDR3 bases: TGCGCCAGCAGCCCCGGGACAGGGACAGATACGCAGTATTTT. This encodes CASSPGTGTDTQYF. Combining the CDR3 with reference TRBV5-1 and TRBJ2-3 gives the whole variable domain KAGVTQTPRYLIKTRGQQVTLSCSPISGHRSVSWYQQTPGQGLQFLFEYFSETQRNKGNFPGRFSGRQFSNSRSEMNVSTLELGDSALYLCASSPGTGTDTQYFGPGTRLTVL.

This rearrangement joins TRBV19 to TRBJ2-1; the D is unclear. V was cut by 1 base and J by 3 bases, with 4 bases left in between. This CDR3 has 13 residues. Germline V gives CDR1 LNHDA, CDR2 SQIVND (reference sequence). The CDR3 DNA follows: TGTGCCAGTAGTATAGTACTCTACAATGAGCAGTTCTTC. Translation: CASSIVLYNEQFF.

The chain is built from TRBV5-1 and TRBJ2-7, with 7 bases identical to TRBD1. Germline V lookup: CDR1 SGHRS, CDR2 YFSETQ. V dropped 4 bases and J dropped 9; count of bases not matched to a gene: 10. The CDR3 contains 13 residues. This chain's CDR3 is CASSPGTVSLQYF. CDR3 nucleotides: TGCGCCAGCAGCCCCGGGACAGTCTCGCTGCAGTACTTC.

The gene calls are TRBV27 and TRBJ1-1, with TRBD1 matching over 8 bases. Losses at the gene ends were 2 bases for V and 6 bases for J; bases not matched to a gene: 5. There are 14 residues in the CDR3. Germline CDR1 and CDR2: MNHEY and SMNVEV (reference sequence). The CDR3 DNA follows: TGTGCCAGCAGTTTAGGGACAGGAGTCCCTGAAGCTTTCTTT. It specifies CASSLGTGVPEAFF.

The chain has TRBV4-3 and TRBJ1-6; TRBD1 is a possible D gene (6 bases). The CDR3 contains 16 residues. Germline loops: CDR1 LGHNA, CDR2 YSLEER. V gave up 0 bases and J gave up 3 bases, with 9 bases separating them. DNA of the CDR3: TGCGCCAGCAGCCAAGATCGGACAGTCTATAATTCACCCCTCCACTTT. Its protein is CASSQDRTVYNSPLHF.

This clone has only one observation. This chain connects TRBV7-9 to TRBJ1-4; tentatively, D is TRBD1 (5 bases). Germline assignment: CDR1 SEHNR and CDR2 FQNEAQ (reference sequence). The CDR3 extends over 14 amino acids. V was cut by 3 bases and J by 7 bases, with 12 bases left in between. DNA for the CDR3: TGTGCCAGCAGCTTTTCGCAGGGTACTGAAAAACTGTTTTTT. This translates into CASSFSQGTEKLFF.